These 8 T cell receptor beta chains came from one sample sequenced in a study of yellow fever vaccine responses in identical twins. In TCRdb, the RT-PCR reads were re-called with MiXCR into one record per CDR3 protein. Here the sample spans several thousand distinct CDR3 sequences, roughly 86% being singletons. The source material was T cells from blood (PBMCs), unsorted or a sorted subset (not recorded which), sampled before or after yellow fever vaccination (not recorded which). The source is a young woman who received the yellow fever vaccine.

The gene calls are TRBV6-5 and TRBJ2-1, with a weak D call TRBD1 (7 bases). Trimming removed 0 bases from V and 5 bases from J, with 11 bases in between. The germline gives CDR1 MNHEY, CDR2 SVGAGI. This CDR3 spans 15 amino acids. This CDR3 reads CASSYSEGAHNEQFF. CDR3 DNA sequence: TGTGCCAGCAGTTACTCGGAGGGGGCCCACAATGAGCAGTTCTTC.

The V and J genes are TRBV15 and TRBJ1-4; the D is unclear. Germline CDR1 reads LNHNV; CDR2 reads YYDKDF (reference sequence). The CDR3 totals 13 residues. Trimming pared 5 bases from V and 0 bases from J, leaving 4 bases between. CDR3 sequence (DNA): TGTGCCACCAGCGATGCAACTAATGAAAAACTGTTTTTT. Translated: CATSDATNEKLFF.

The gene calls are TRBV10-3 and TRBJ2-7, with TRBD2 as a possible D gene (6 bases). The CDR3 has 15 amino acids. Germline loops: CDR1 ENHRY, CDR2 SYGVKD. V was shortened by 4 bases and J by 5 bases, with 18 bases between the two germline ends. CDR3 protein: CAISGAEGEVHEQYF. The CDR3 nucleotides are TGTGCCATCAGTGGTGCGGAAGGGGAGGTCCACGAGCAGTACTTC.

This sequence joins TRBV4-1 and TRBJ2-5, with D maybe TRBD2 (5 bases). With 0 bases removed from V and 4 bases from J, the gap between germline ends came to 9 bases. CDR3 length equals 14 residues. Germline V gives CDR1 MGHRA, CDR2 YSYEKL. The CDR3 DNA reads TGCGCCAGCAGCCAAGATCGTCGGGGAGAGACCCAGTACTTC. Its translation: CASSQDRRGETQYF.

This sequence joins TRBV6-2 or TRBV6-3 and TRBJ1-6, with D perhaps matching TRBD1 (5 bases). The CDR3 consists of 14 residues. Germline CDR1 reads MNHEY; CDR2 reads SVGEGT. Trimming left V 2 bases short and J 5 bases short, with 7 bases between. The DNA for the CDR3 is TGTGCCAGCAGTTACGGACAAAATAATTCACCCCTCCACTTT. It is translated as CASSYGQNNSPLHF.

The chain couples TRBV15 to TRBJ2-3, with D tentatively TRBD1 or TRBD2 (5 bases each). CDR1 is LNHNV, CDR2 YYDKDF, per germline (reference sequence). Deletions cut 1 base from V and 2 bases from J, with 10 bases between. CDR3 length: 15 residues. Here the CDR3 reads CATSRGDGDTDTQYF. The CDR3 DNA sequence: TGTGCCACCAGCAGAGGGGACGGGGACACAGATACGCAGTATTTT.

The DNA for the CDR3 is TGTGCCAGCAGCTTGTCCAGGACCGGCGAGCAGTACTTC. Translation: CASSLSRTGEQYF. The rearrangement links TRBV5-6 to TRBJ2-7; unclear D gene. From germline, CDR1 is SGHDT and CDR2 YYEEEE. Trimming left V 1 base short and J 6 bases short, with 11 bases between. The CDR3 consists of 13 residues.

This sequence joins TRBV12-5 and TRBJ2-3; perhaps TRBD2 as D (5 bases). The ends were cut back, 7 bases at V and 4 bases at J, with 18 bases in the middle. Germline V gives CDR1 LGHNT, CDR2 FRNRAP. The CDR3 spans 15 residues. In DNA, the CDR3 is TGTGCTAGTGCACCCTCCCGAGGGATCGCAGATACGCAGTATTTT. As protein: CASAPSRGIADTQYF. Drawing the rest from reference TRBV12-5 and TRBJ2-3, the complete variable domain is DARVTQTPRHKVTEMGQEVTMRCQPILGHNTVFWYRQTMMQGLELLAYFRNRAPLDDSGMPKDRFSAEMPDATLATLKIQPSEPRDSAVYFCASAPSRGIADTQYFGPGTRLTVL.